The 30 T cell receptor beta chains presented below share a single source sample, sequenced in a study of blood T cell repertoires in COVID-19. Generated by immunoSEQ multiplex PCR, the TCRdb table keeps only in-frame clones and is missing some. The repertoire holds approximately 300,000 clones, with around 90% as singletons. What was sequenced was peripheral blood. Source of these receptors: a man younger than 30 who had recovered from COVID-19.

This rearrangement joins TRBV7-9 to TRBJ2-1; TRBD2 is a possible D gene (6 bases). The CDR3 is 13 residues long. Germline CDR1 and CDR2: SEHNR and FQNEAQ (reference sequence). The V end was cut by 1 base, the J end by 7 bases, with 8 bases between. The CDR3 sequence is CASSLGGGNEQFF. CDR3 DNA: TGTGCCAGCAGCTTAGGTGGGGGGAATGAGCAGTTCTTC.

The genes are TRBV7-3 and TRBJ2-2; D ambiguous. The CDR3 sequence is 13 residues long. Germline CDR1 and CDR2: SGHTA and FQGTGA. V gave up 6 bases and J gave up 0 bases, with 5 bases separating them. The CDR3 sequence is CASRSSNTGELFF. In DNA, the CDR3 is TGTGCCAGCAGGAGCTCGAACACCGGGGAGCTGTTTTTT.

This clone came up once. The chain joins TRBV9 to TRBJ2-7; D may be TRBD2 (5 bases). This CDR3 has 12 residues. V lost 0 bases to trimming and J lost 6 bases, with 7 bases between them. Germline CDR1 SGDLS, CDR2 YYNGEE. DNA of the CDR3: TGTGCCAGCAGCGTAGGAGGGAGCGAGCAGTACTTC. Amino acid sequence: CASSVGGSEQYF.

CDR3 nucleotide sequence: TGTGCCAGCAGTTTTCCAGGGGGCTACGAGCAGTACTTC. Encoded protein: CASSFPGGYEQYF. The rearrangement joins TRBV6-5 to TRBJ2-7, with TRBD1 matching over 7 bases. V shed 4 bases and J 3 bases; nucleotides not matched to a gene: 3. This CDR3 has 13 amino acids. The germline CDR1 and CDR2 sequences are MNHEY and SVGAGI.

The chain links TRBV19 to TRBJ2-1; D is possibly TRBD2 (6 bases). V lost 9 bases and J 6 bases, leaving 15 bases between the germline ends. The germline V gene has CDR1 LNHDA and CDR2 SQIVND (reference sequence). The CDR3 length is 13 residues. CDR3 sequence: CASTFGGGNEQFF. The CDR3 nucleotides are TGTGCCAGCACGTTCGGGGGAGGCAATGAGCAGTTCTTC.

The J gene is TRBJ1-6, the V gene TRBV4-3, with 7 bases lining up with TRBD1. Germline-derived CDR1 and CDR2 are LGHNA and YSLEER. CDR3 size: 17 residues. V was pared by 0 bases and J by 6 bases, with 8 bases of the junction left unmatched. The CDR3 region has the DNA TGCGCCAGCAGCCAAGAACCTACGAGACAGGGTAATTCACCCCTCCACTTT. Translation gives CASSQEPTRQGNSPLHF.

The V gene is TRBV5-4, the J gene TRBJ2-7; D might be TRBD1 (6 bases). Germline loops: CDR1 SGHNT, CDR2 YYREEE (reference sequence). Trimming removed 4 bases from V and 3 bases from J, with 20 bases in between. CDR3 length: 16 amino acids. CDR3 DNA sequence: TGTGCCAGCAGCAAGGGACACCAAATAGATTACTACGAGCAGTACTTC. Translated, it gives CASSKGHQIDYYEQYF.

The chain joins TRBV15 to TRBJ1-1; tentative D call: TRBD1 (6 bases). CDR1 is LNHNV, CDR2 YYDKDF, per germline (reference sequence). The CDR3 length is 14 residues. V lost 0 bases and J lost 11, with 16 bases in between. The CDR3 DNA sequence: TGTGCCACCAGCAGAGAAGGCGGGGGCCCTTTGGCTTTCTTT. This sequence encodes CATSREGGGPLAFF.

The chain uses TRBV27 and TRBJ1-4; possible D gene TRBD1, 6 bases. Per the germline V gene, CDR1 is MNHEY and CDR2 is SMNVEV (reference sequence). The CDR3 covers 16 residues. The germline V and J ends were trimmed by 1 base and 4 bases, with 13 bases remaining between them. The CDR3 DNA sequence: TGTGCCAGCAGTTTATTTGGGGGACAACTTAATGAAAAACTGTTTTTT. Residues: CASSLFGGQLNEKLFF.

The chain joins TRBV7-2 to TRBJ2-7, with TRBD1 identical over 7 bases. This CDR3 comprises 14 residues. CDR1 and CDR2 from the germline V gene are SGHTA and FQGNSA. The ends lost 6 bases at V and 1 base at J; junction bases unmatched: 6. CDR3 in amino acids: CASSSPGQSYEQYF. DNA for the CDR3: TGTGCCAGCAGTTCCCCGGGACAGTCCTACGAGCAGTACTTC.

J is TRBJ2-3 and V is TRBV11-2; 14 bases align to TRBD2. After removal of 3 bases from V and 2 bases from J, the junction contained 7 bases not matched to a gene. Germline V CDR1 and CDR2: SGHAT, FQNNGV. This CDR3 has 18 residues. Written as DNA, the CDR3 is TGTGCCAGCAGCTTCACTCGACTAGCGGGGGGGTACACAGATACGCAGTATTTT. It specifies CASSFTRLAGGYTDTQYF.

This clone was observed a handful of times. This chain uses TRBV5-5 with TRBJ1-1; a possible D gene is TRBD1 (6 bases). Trimming left V 1 base short and J 0 bases short, with 10 bases between. Germline assignment: CDR1 SGHKS and CDR2 YYEKEE (reference sequence). The CDR3 length is 15 residues. The CDR3, as DNA: TGTGCCAGCAGCTTGTTCTGGGACATGAACACTGAAGCTTTCTTT. It translates to CASSLFWDMNTEAFF. Full variable domain (outside the CDR3, taken from reference TRBV5-5 and TRBJ1-1): DAGVTQSPTHLIKTRGQQVTLRCSPISGHKSVSWYQQVLGQGPQFIFQYYEKEERGRGNFPDRFSARQFPNYSSELNVNALLLGDSALYLCASSLFWDMNTEAFFGQGTRLTVV.

This chain uses TRBV30 with TRBJ1-2, with 8 bases lining up with TRBD1. Germline V gene lookup returns CDR1 GTSNPN and CDR2 SVGIG (reference sequence). CDR3 length equals 13 residues. V lost 6 bases and J lost 5; bases outside the gene matches: 8. CDR3 loop: CACSQGAPYGYTF. CDR3 nucleotides: TGTGCCTGTAGCCAGGGGGCCCCTTATGGCTACACCTTC.

This clone was counted a single time. V gene TRBV6-5 combines with J gene TRBJ1-1; D is perhaps TRBD1 (6 bases). The CDR3 is 13 residues long. V lost 8 bases and J lost 7, with 17 bases in between. Germline V gene data show CDR1 as MNHEY and CDR2 as SVGAGI. This CDR3 is CASAYRVLSEAFF. CDR3 bases: TGTGCCAGCGCTTACAGGGTCTTGAGTGAAGCTTTCTTT.

The rearrangement links TRBV7-6 to TRBJ1-1; the D gene is possibly TRBD1 (6 bases). This CDR3 contains 16 residues. V lost 1 base and J lost 0, with 12 bases in between. CDR1 is SGHVS and CDR2 is FNYEAQ in the germline V gene. The CDR3 bases are TGTGCCAGCAGCTTAGAGCAGGGGCTATTGAACACTGAAGCTTTCTTT. Its translation: CASSLEQGLLNTEAFF. Complete variable domain (other parts from reference TRBV7-6 and TRBJ1-1): GAGVSQSPRYKVTKRGQDVALRCDPISGHVSLYWYRQALGQGPEFLTYFNYEAQQDKSGLPNDRFSAERPEGSISTLTIQRTEQRDSAMYRCASSLEQGLLNTEAFFGQGTRLTVV.

This chain uses TRBV5-1 with TRBJ1-2, with 11 bases identical to TRBD1. From germline, CDR1 is SGHRS and CDR2 YFSETQ. The junction had 8 bases not matched to a gene; V was cut back by 0 bases and J by 4 bases. The CDR3 runs to 17 residues. The CDR3 sequence is CASSLDRTGGVGYGYTF. CDR3 nucleotides: TGCGCCAGCAGCTTGGATCGGACAGGGGGCGTCGGCTATGGCTACACCTTC.

J is TRBJ1-2 and V is TRBV7-8, with D tentatively TRBD1 (6 bases). V was pared by 2 bases and J by 5 bases, with 18 bases between. Germline values: CDR1 SGHVS, CDR2 FQNEAQ. The CDR3 has 16 residues. The CDR3 sequence is CASSLISTGKAYGYTF. In DNA, the CDR3 is TGTGCCAGCAGCTTAATTTCAACAGGGAAGGCGTATGGCTACACCTTC.

The genes are TRBV5-1 and TRBJ2-5; D possibly corresponds to TRBD1 (5 bases). In germline, CDR1 is SGHRS, CDR2 YFSETQ. Trimming left V 3 bases short and J 0 bases short, with 12 bases between. This CDR3 spans 15 amino acids. CDR3 sequence: CASSSQTGNQETQYF. DNA of the CDR3: TGCGCCAGCAGCTCTCAAACAGGAAACCAAGAGACCCAGTACTTC.

This clone has only one observation. J is TRBJ2-7 and V is TRBV30; no reliable D call. V lost 0 bases to trimming and J lost 7 bases, with 7 bases between them. The CDR3 loop spans 11 amino acids. From germline, CDR1 is GTSNPN and CDR2 SVGIG (reference sequence). CDR3 protein: CAWSVRREQYF. The CDR3 DNA reads as TGTGCCTGGAGTGTACGCCGGGAGCAGTACTTC.

The gene calls are TRBV6-5 and TRBJ2-2; perhaps TRBD1 as D (5 bases). Germline CDR1 MNHEY, CDR2 SVGAGI. CDR3 size: 15 residues. Trimming took 6 bases from V and 7 from J, leaving 18 bases between them. The CDR3 region is CASRRLGARDGELFF. The DNA of the CDR3 is TGTGCCAGCAGGCGATTAGGGGCTAGGGACGGGGAGCTGTTTTTT.

The V and J genes are TRBV10-1 and TRBJ2-1, with 9 positions matching TRBD2. The ends lost 8 bases at V and 4 bases at J; junction bases unmatched: 9. CDR3 size: 15 residues. Germline assignment: CDR1 WNHNN and CDR2 SYGVQD (reference sequence). The CDR3 region is CASGSSGSGYNEQFF. The CDR3 nucleotides are TGCGCCAGCGGCAGTAGCGGGAGCGGTTACAATGAGCAGTTCTTC.

V and J are TRBV20-1 and TRBJ2-3, with D unresolved. The CDR3 has 13 residues. V was clipped by 3 bases and J by 2 bases, with 9 bases between them. Germline V gene data show CDR1 as DFQATT and CDR2 as SNEGSKA (reference sequence). The DNA of the CDR3 is TGCAGTGCTAGTTTGGAGAACACAGATACGCAGTATTTT. It yields the protein CSASLENTDTQYF.

This clone has more than one count but fewer than ten. The V and J genes are TRBV7-9 and TRBJ1-1, with 7 bases that match TRBD1. J was trimmed by 0 bases and V by 3 bases; bases with no gene match: 1. The CDR3 loop spans 14 amino acids. Per the germline V gene, CDR1 is SEHNR and CDR2 is FQNEAQ (reference sequence). CDR3 amino acids: CASSLTGMNTEAFF. CDR3 bases: TGTGCCAGCAGCTTGACAGGGATGAACACTGAAGCTTTCTTT.

There are a few counts of this clone. The rearrangement uses TRBV3-1 (or the pseudogene TRBV3-2) and TRBJ1-1; no firm D call. V was clipped by 0 bases and J by 2 bases, with 4 bases between them. Germline V gene sequence: CDR1 LGHDT, CDR2 YNNKEL (reference sequence). The CDR3 has 13 residues. CDR3 loop: CASSQDLNTEAFF. The DNA of the CDR3 is TGTGCCAGCAGCCAAGATCTAAACACTGAAGCTTTCTTT.

The V call is TRBV11-2, the J call TRBJ1-1, with D possibly being TRBD1 (5 bases). The germline V gene has CDR1 SGHAT and CDR2 FQNNGV. Trimming pared 5 bases from V and 2 bases from J, leaving 12 bases between. CDR3 length: 14 residues. CDR3 residues: CASSRGEGNTEAFF. The CDR3 region has the DNA TGTGCCAGCAGCCGAGGGGAGGGAAACACTGAAGCTTTCTTT.

The chain couples TRBV5-1 to TRBJ1-1; perhaps TRBD1 as D (5 bases). Germline CDR1 SGHRS, CDR2 YFSETQ. Between the trimmed V and J ends, which lost 2 bases and 0 bases, there was a span of 14 bases. There are 16 residues in the CDR3. The CDR3 region has the DNA TGCGCCAGCAGCTTCCGGACGACAGTAGTGAACACTGAAGCTTTCTTT. This sequence encodes CASSFRTTVVNTEAFF.

The rearrangement joins TRBV19 to TRBJ1-5, with D tentatively TRBD1 (6 bases). Per germline, CDR1 LNHDA and CDR2 SQIVND (reference sequence). V was shortened by 5 bases and J by 1 base, with 15 bases between the two germline ends. This CDR3 is 16 amino acids long. CDR3 region: CASSPLGGGSNQPQHF. The CDR3, as DNA: TGTGCCAGTAGTCCCCTGGGAGGGGGGAGCAATCAGCCCCAGCATTTT.

In this sample, this clone turned up a few times. V usage is TRBV2 and J usage is TRBJ1-2; D is possibly TRBD1 (5 bases). The V end was cut by 5 bases, the J end by 3 bases, with 13 bases between. Germline V gene lookup returns CDR1 SNHLY and CDR2 FYNNEI. The CDR3 sequence is 14 residues long. Here the CDR3 DNA reads TGTGCCAGCAGTTTTCAGGGAACGGACTATGGCTACACCTTC. Translated: CASSFQGTDYGYTF.

This rearrangement joins TRBV30 to TRBJ2-3; D remains unclear. Trimming shortened V by 4 bases and J by 2 bases, and 10 bases separated the two germline ends. In germline, CDR1 is GTSNPN, CDR2 SVGIG (reference sequence). There are 13 residues in the CDR3. For the CDR3, the DNA is TGTGCCTGGAACGAGGTGTACACAGATACGCAGTATTTT. Translation gives CAWNEVYTDTQYF.

The gene calls are TRBV5-1 and TRBJ2-7, with TRBD2 matching 13 bases. The V gene end was trimmed by 2 bases and the J gene end by 7 bases; junction bases not matched to a gene: 6. Germline CDR1 is SGHRS and CDR2 is YFSETQ. This CDR3 region has 15 residues. Here the CDR3 reads CASSLLAGGPGEQYF. CDR3 sequence (DNA): TGCGCCAGCAGCTTACTAGCGGGAGGGCCGGGGGAGCAGTACTTC.